This T cell receptor beta chain was retrieved from a study of prognosis after radiotherapy for stage I lung cancer. About the study: A handful of patients developed distant metastases (median 7 months) after radiotherapy; 15 showed no significant progression.

Details on this clonotype: The antigen remains unidentified. One base away lies a much larger clone, so this may be a sequencing read error.

Trimming removed 6 bases at V and 0 bases at J, with 11 bases between. Germline CDR1 MNHEY, CDR2 SVGEGT. This CDR3 is 14 amino acids long. General study points: Reportedly, patients with and without metastases differed in TRBV and TRBJ gene usage.

With two-round multiplex PCR, TCR beta CDR3 sequences were amplified from genomic DNA. Round-one PCR had primers specific to each TRBV and TRBJ gene. Primers of the universal type were employed in the second round of PCR. TCRdb used MiXCR to reprocess the multiplex PCR reads, holding one entry per CDR3 protein. This table holds approximately 20,000 distinct CDR3 sequences, around 24% found once. The genes are TRBV6-2 or TRBV6-3 and TRBJ1-2; D gene uncertain. Sequenced here: PBMCs, sampled before or after stereotactic body radiation therapy (not recorded which). This TCR derives from a donor over 45 with non-small cell lung cancer. CDR3 in amino acids: CASSGRLTNYGYTF. The CDR3 DNA follows: TGTGCCAGCAGCGGACGGCTAACTAACTATGGCTACACCTTC.